This entry lists 32 T cell receptor beta chains sequenced from one sample in a study of beta chain features in type 1 diabetes. Antigen specificity for these receptors is unknown. General study points: In all four CD4+ subsets, TCRB CDR3 length was significantly, moderately reduced in type 1 diabetes.

Expressed TCRB transcripts were sequenced after all isolated RNA was converted to cDNA. Here immunoSEQ multiplex PCR was the method, and the copy in TCRdb shows in-frame clones only, minus some. This table has 200,000 to 250,000 clones, 16% appearing once. Specimen: naive CD4+ T cells from blood. The receptors stem from a man aged 25 to 40 with type 1 diabetes.

This clone was picked up a small number of times. The same CDR3 is also encoded by other DNA sequences in this sample. This chain joins TRBV9 and TRBJ2-3; D is unclear. The germline V and J ends were trimmed by 0 bases and 6 bases, with 2 bases remaining between them. The CDR3 loop spans 11 amino acids. The V gene's germline CDR1 is SGDLS and CDR2 YYNGEE. Here the CDR3 DNA reads TGTGCCAGCAGCGTAGTGGATACGCAGTATTTT. Translating it yields CASSVVDTQYF. Combining the CDR3 with reference TRBV9 and TRBJ2-3 gives the whole variable domain DSGVTQTPKHLITATGQRVTLRCSPRSGDLSVYWYQQSLDQGLQFLIQYYNGEERAKGNILERFSAQQFPDLHSELNLSSLELGDSALYFCASSVVDTQYFGPGTRLTVL.

This clone was seen only a few times. This chain connects TRBV7-9 to TRBJ2-5, with D maybe TRBD2 (5 bases). V lost 0 bases to trimming and J lost 2 bases, with 10 bases between them. Per the germline V gene, CDR1 is SEHNR and CDR2 is FQNEAQ (reference sequence). The CDR3 has 15 residues. The DNA for the CDR3 is TGTGCCAGCAGCTTAGCCATGGACTTACAAGAGACCCAGTACTTC. This translates into CASSLAMDLQETQYF.

The V gene is TRBV30, the J gene TRBJ1-3; D remains unclear. Germline values: CDR1 GTSNPN, CDR2 SVGIG (reference sequence). The germline V and J ends were trimmed by 8 bases and 0 bases, with 14 bases remaining between them. The CDR3 runs to 14 residues. The CDR3 protein is CAHTPGSSGNTIYF. The DNA of the CDR3 is TGTGCCCATACGCCAGGAAGCTCTGGAAACACCATATATTTT.

The chain couples TRBV4-2 to TRBJ2-7; D unresolved. With 3 bases removed from V and 2 bases from J, the gap between germline ends came to 8 bases. The germline V gene has CDR1 LGHNA and CDR2 YNFKEQ. The CDR3 has 13 residues. CDR3 region: CASSQDSPYEQYF. The DNA for the CDR3 is TGTGCCAGCAGCCAGGATAGCCCCTACGAGCAGTACTTC.

The chain employs TRBV29-1 and TRBJ2-2; TRBD2 might be the D (6 bases). CDR1 and CDR2 from the germline V gene are SQVTM and ANQGSEA. V shed 4 bases and J shed 8 bases, with 8 bases lying between them. The CDR3 is 11 residues long. CDR3 amino acids: CSVGRGGELFF. The CDR3 coding sequence is TGCAGCGTTGGGCGGGGAGGGGAGCTGTTTTTT.

This clone was picked up a small number of times. The chain combines TRBV29-1 with TRBJ1-1, with D tentatively TRBD1 (5 bases). The germline CDR1 and CDR2 sequences are SQVTM and ANQGSEA. Trimming took off 5 bases at V and 0 bases at J, with 7 bases between the two ends. This CDR3 has 12 amino acids. The CDR3, as DNA: TGCAGCGTTAGGGGTATGAACACTGAAGCTTTCTTT. Its protein is CSVRGMNTEAFF.

CDR3 loop: CASSQDRDLSYNEQFF. The CDR3 nucleotides are TGTGCCAGCAGCCAGGACCGGGACTTATCCTACAATGAGCAGTTCTTC. The chain employs TRBV4-2 and TRBJ2-1, with a tentative D call TRBD2 (6 bases). The CDR3 is 16 amino acids. Trimming took 3 bases from V and 1 from J, leaving 13 bases between them. Germline CDR1 and CDR2: LGHNA and YNFKEQ.

Only a few counts were recorded for this clone. The chain recombines TRBV28 with TRBJ2-1; 9 bases fit TRBD2. V lost 3 bases, J lost 9 bases, and 9 bases stayed unmatched. From germline, CDR1 is MDHEN and CDR2 SYDVKM. This CDR3 comprises 15 residues. DNA of the CDR3: TGTGCCAGCAGTTTGGGCGGGAGGGCCTCCGGTGAGCAGTTCTTC. Amino acid sequence: CASSLGGRASGEQFF.

The table lists this clone with a few counts. The genes are TRBV9 and TRBJ2-3, with D unresolved. The CDR3 runs 14 residues. V lost 4 bases and J lost 0, with 9 bases in between. Germline V gene sequence: CDR1 SGDLS, CDR2 YYNGEE. CDR3 sequence (DNA): TGTGCCAGCAGCCCGCACCGGAGCACAGATACGCAGTATTTT. It specifies CASSPHRSTDTQYF.

This chain links TRBV6-6 with TRBJ2-5, with unresolved D. The V gene lost 6 bases and the J gene lost 1 base, with 9 bases spanning the gap. The CDR3 consists of 13 residues. Germline lookup yields CDR1 MNHNY and CDR2 SVGAGI (reference sequence). CDR3 coding DNA: TGTGCCAGCAGCTGGACGGCCCAAGAGACCCAGTACTTC. This sequence encodes CASSWTAQETQYF.

This clone was recorded a few times. CDR3 sequence reads: CASSQVLSGTDTQYF. The CDR3 region has the DNA TGTGCCAGCAGCCAAGTTCTAAGCGGCACAGATACGCAGTATTTT. V and J are TRBV4-2 and TRBJ2-3; no clear D gene. CDR1 is LGHNA, CDR2 YNFKEQ, per germline. V was pared by 1 base and J by 1 base, with 9 bases between. The CDR3 is 15 amino acids.

The chain joins TRBV5-1 to TRBJ2-1; D is ambiguous. The germline V gene has CDR1 SGHRS and CDR2 YFSETQ. This CDR3 comprises 18 residues. The V end lost 2 bases, the J end lost 2 bases, and 20 bases lay between the germline ends. The CDR3 DNA is TGCGCCAGCAGCTTCGACGGTATGGTCGTCTTCACCTACAATGAGCAGTTCTTC. Its translation is CASSFDGMVVFTYNEQFF.

The table lists this clone with a few counts. The chain couples TRBV29-1 to TRBJ1-4; the D is unclear. CDR3 length equals 12 residues. The germline V gene has CDR1 SQVTM and CDR2 ANQGSEA. The germline V and J ends were trimmed by 0 bases and 7 bases, with 6 bases remaining between them. The CDR3 bases are TGCAGCGTTGAAGATCTTTCTGAAAAACTGTTTTTT. It specifies CSVEDLSEKLFF.

This clone was picked up a small number of times. V and J are TRBV30 and TRBJ2-7, with D maybe TRBD2 (5 bases). Trimming left V 5 bases short and J 3 bases short, with 14 bases between. The CDR3 totals 13 residues. Per the germline V gene, CDR1 is GTSNPN and CDR2 is SVGIG (reference sequence). The CDR3 spells CAWDRSGDYEQYF. The CDR3 DNA reads TGTGCCTGGGACCGGTCCGGGGACTACGAGCAGTACTTC.

The CDR3 sequence: CASSPLSDGQGNTDTQYF. The CDR3 nucleotides are TGTGCCAGCTCACCGCTCAGTGATGGACAGGGTAACACAGATACGCAGTATTTT. V is TRBV18 and J is TRBJ2-3, with 8 bases aligning to TRBD1. The CDR3 is made up of 18 amino acids. Trimming removed 3 bases from V and 2 bases from J; junction bases left unmatched: 13. Per germline, CDR1 KGHSH and CDR2 LQKENI.

V gene TRBV9 combines with J gene TRBJ2-4, with TRBD2 matching over 8 bases. The germline V gene has CDR1 SGDLS and CDR2 YYNGEE. Losses at the gene ends were 7 bases for V and 5 bases for J; bases not matched to a gene: 8. The CDR3 is 14 amino acids. CDR3: CASGRGGPQNIQYF. CDR3 nucleotides: TGTGCCAGCGGCCGCGGGGGGCCGCAAAACATTCAGTACTTC.

CDR3 residues: CSARSPGELFF. In DNA form, the CDR3 reads TGCAGTGCTAGAAGCCCCGGGGAGCTGTTTTTT. The chain joins TRBV20-1 to TRBJ2-2; D gene unclear. The CDR3 spans 11 residues. The V end lost 2 bases, the J end lost 6 bases, and 4 bases lay between the germline ends. CDR1 and CDR2 (germline): DFQATT, SNEGSKA (reference sequence).

This clone has only a few counts. This chain's CDR3 is CASSAPLGSSYEQYF. For the CDR3, the DNA is TGTGCCAGCAGCGCCCCGTTGGGGAGCTCCTACGAGCAGTACTTC. The J gene is TRBJ2-7, the V gene TRBV13, with TRBD2 as a possible D gene (5 bases). Looked up from germline, CDR1 is PRHDT and CDR2 is FYEKMQ (reference sequence). Trimming cost V 5 bases and J 0 bases, with 14 bases left between them. The CDR3 is made up of 15 amino acids.

This clone was detected only a few times. This rearrangement joins TRBV7-9 to TRBJ2-7; 9 nucleotides match TRBD1. The trim removed 0 bases at V and 7 bases at J, leaving 16 bases unmatched. This CDR3 is 18 amino acids long. CDR1 and CDR2 from the germline V gene are SEHNR and FQNEAQ (reference sequence). CDR3 bases: TGTGCCAGCAGCTTAGCGGAGTCTGGGACAGGGTTTCGTGGGGAGCAGTACTTC. Amino acids: CASSLAESGTGFRGEQYF.

The rearrangement uses TRBV30 and TRBJ1-2; TRBD1 matches 7 bases. Germline V gene sequence: CDR1 GTSNPN, CDR2 SVGIG (reference sequence). The CDR3 has 13 residues. V dropped 2 bases and J dropped 4; count of bases not matched to a gene: 4. CDR3 region: CAWSKGAAYGYTF. In DNA, the CDR3 is TGTGCCTGGAGTAAGGGGGCGGCCTATGGCTACACCTTC.

Only a few counts were recorded for this clone. This chain connects TRBV20-1 to TRBJ2-1, with unresolved D. Trimming took 5 bases from V and 3 from J, leaving 5 bases between them. The CDR3 has 11 amino acids. The germline V gene has CDR1 DFQATT and CDR2 SNEGSKA (reference sequence). The CDR3 region is CSARIYNEQFF. The CDR3 DNA reads TGCAGTGCTCGGATCTACAATGAGCAGTTCTTC.

The chain recombines TRBV29-1 with TRBJ1-2; 7 bases map to TRBD1. Germline loops: CDR1 SQVTM, CDR2 ANQGSEA. The CDR3 length is 15 residues. J lost 8 bases, V lost 7 bases, and 19 bases had no gene match. In DNA, the CDR3 is TGCAGCGCCTGGGACAGAGACGTTCCTATGGACGGCTACACCTTC. Translating it yields CSAWDRDVPMDGYTF.

This clone has just a few counts. V usage is TRBV15 and J usage is TRBJ1-2; D is undetermined. Germline V gene sequence: CDR1 LNHNV, CDR2 YYDKDF (reference sequence). The ends were cut back, 5 bases at V and 8 bases at J, with 15 bases in the middle. The CDR3 has 13 residues. Here the CDR3 reads CATSARKDFGYTF. The DNA for the CDR3 is TGTGCCACCAGCGCACGTAAGGATTTCGGCTACACCTTC.

This clone was seen a few times. The chain carries TRBV29-1 and TRBJ2-7; 9 nucleotides match TRBD1. The CDR3 loop spans 11 amino acids. Germline V gene data show CDR1 as SQVTM and CDR2 as ANQGSEA. Germline trimming cut 5 bases from V and 7 bases from J; bases unmatched to any gene: 3. CDR3 region: CSVRTGDEQYF. CDR3 nucleotides: TGCAGCGTTCGGACAGGGGATGAGCAGTACTTC.

CDR3 DNA sequence: TGTGCCAGCAGTTACCTGCAGGGGAGAGAGACCCAGTACTTC. Translated: CASSYLQGRETQYF. The rearrangement uses TRBV6-5 and TRBJ2-5, with D possibly TRBD1 on 6 matching bases. This CDR3 has 14 residues. V lost 2 bases to trimming and J lost 4 bases, with 11 bases between them. CDR1 MNHEY and CDR2 SVGAGI come from the germline V gene.

This rearrangement joins TRBV7-8 to TRBJ2-1, with 11 bases aligning to TRBD2. Germline values: CDR1 SGHVS, CDR2 FQNEAQ. The CDR3 is 17 residues long. J was trimmed by 10 bases and V by 6 bases; bases with no gene match: 17. CDR3 in DNA: TGTGCCAGCAGTTCTTGGAAGCCGGGACTAGCGGTAAAAGAGCAGTTCTTC. Encoded protein: CASSSWKPGLAVKEQFF.

The chain uses TRBV30 and TRBJ1-4; 9 positions agree with TRBD1. Germline V gene data show CDR1 as GTSNPN and CDR2 as SVGIG (reference sequence). V dropped 4 bases and J dropped 7; count of bases not matched to a gene: 7. CDR3 length: 14 amino acids. The CDR3 is CAWTTGTGPEKLFF. DNA of the CDR3: TGTGCCTGGACCACTGGGACAGGGCCTGAAAAACTGTTTTTT. The complete variable domain, with remaining parts taken from reference TRBV30 and TRBJ1-4, reads SQTIHQWPATLVQPVGSPLSLECTVEGTSNPNLYWYRQAAGRGLQLLFYSVGIGQISSEVPQNLSASRPQDRQFILSSKKLLLSDSGFYLCAWTTGTGPEKLFFGSGTQLSVL.

V and J are TRBV5-1 and TRBJ2-5; D not resolved. CDR1 is SGHRS and CDR2 is YFSETQ in the germline V gene. V was cut by 1 base and J by 5 bases, with 9 bases left in between. This CDR3 has 13 amino acids. For the CDR3, the DNA is TGCGCCAGCAGCTTGCCAGGATTGGAGACCCAGTACTTC. It yields the protein CASSLPGLETQYF.

This clone has a handful of counts. This chain joins TRBV5-1 and TRBJ2-4; TRBD2 matches at 8 bases. The CDR3 runs 15 residues. The V segment lost 2 bases and the J segment 5 bases; nucleotides outside the gene matches: 6. Germline CDR1 is SGHRS and CDR2 is YFSETQ. The DNA of the CDR3 is TGCGCCAGCAGCTTTATAAGCGGGAGCGAAAACATTCAGTACTTC. Residues: CASSFISGSENIQYF.

The gene calls are TRBV28 and TRBJ1-5; the match to TRBD1 covers 7 bases. The J segment lost 1 base and the V segment lost 5 bases, leaving 5 bases of the junction unmatched. The CDR3 runs to 15 residues. Germline V gene lookup returns CDR1 MDHEN and CDR2 SYDVKM. CDR3 in amino acids: CASSTQGGSNQPQHF. In nucleotides, the CDR3 is TGTGCCAGCAGTACCCAGGGGGGGAGCAATCAGCCCCAGCATTTT. The entire variable domain, with the rest obtained from reference TRBV28 and TRBJ1-5, is as follows: DVKVTQSSRYLVKRTGEKVFLECVQDMDHENMFWYRQDPGLGLRLIYFSYDVKMKEKGDIPEGYSVSREKKERFSLILESASTNQTSMYLCASSTQGGSNQPQHFGDGTRLSIL.

There are a few counts of this clone. V is TRBV6-5 and J is TRBJ1-2, with D perhaps matching TRBD1 (5 bases). The CDR3 covers 13 residues. From germline, CDR1 is MNHEY and CDR2 SVGAGI. V was pared by 7 bases and J by 4 bases, with 13 bases between. As DNA, the CDR3 is TGTGCCAGCATGGATCGACAGATCTATGGCTACACCTTC. This codes for CASMDRQIYGYTF.

This clone showed up just a few times. The CDR3 region has the DNA TGCAGTGCTAGGTACAGTGAAGCTTTCTTT. It specifies CSARYSEAFF. The rearrangement uses TRBV20-1 and TRBJ1-1; D remains unclear. Trimming stripped 3 bases from V and 7 bases from J, with 6 bases between. This CDR3 has 10 residues. Germline V gene data show CDR1 as DFQATT and CDR2 as SNEGSKA (reference sequence).